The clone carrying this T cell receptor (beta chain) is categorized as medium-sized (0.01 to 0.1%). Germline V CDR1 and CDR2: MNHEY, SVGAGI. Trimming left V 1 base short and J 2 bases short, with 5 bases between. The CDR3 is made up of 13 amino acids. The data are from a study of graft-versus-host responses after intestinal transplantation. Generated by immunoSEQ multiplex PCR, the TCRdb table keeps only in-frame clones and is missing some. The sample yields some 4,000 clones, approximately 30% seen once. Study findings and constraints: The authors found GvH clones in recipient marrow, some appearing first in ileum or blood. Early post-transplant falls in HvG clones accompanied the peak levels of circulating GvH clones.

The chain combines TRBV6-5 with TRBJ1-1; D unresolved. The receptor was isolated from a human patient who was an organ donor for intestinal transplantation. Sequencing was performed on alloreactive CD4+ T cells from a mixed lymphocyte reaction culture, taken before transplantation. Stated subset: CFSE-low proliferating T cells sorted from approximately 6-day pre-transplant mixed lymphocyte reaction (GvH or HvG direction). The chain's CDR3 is CASSYWGNTEAFF. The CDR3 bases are TGTGCCAGCAGTTACTGGGGAAACACTGAAGCTTTCTTT.